Below are 12 T cell receptor beta chains sequenced from a single sample in a study of shared clonotypes between healthy human individuals. Assay: immunoSEQ multiplex PCR; the TCRdb copy retains only in-frame clones and omits some. The sample records 450,000 to 600,000 clones, approximately 79% being singletons. Sequenced: PBMCs. Receptors originate from a woman between 40 and 50 years old in good health. Some clones in this sample may be carry-over from other donors' samples.

The gene calls are TRBV27 and TRBJ2-1; the D is unclear. Germline V lookup: CDR1 MNHEY, CDR2 SMNVEV (reference sequence). Trimming pared 2 bases from V and 0 bases from J, leaving 20 bases between. This CDR3 spans 19 amino acids. Written as DNA, the CDR3 is TGTGCCAGCAGTTTAGGCGGAATCCAACTTTTAAGCTCCTACAATGAGCAGTTCTTC. It codes for CASSLGGIQLLSSYNEQFF.

The genes are TRBV7-6 and TRBJ2-3; unclear D gene. V gave up 3 bases and J gave up 2 bases, with 9 bases separating them. From germline, CDR1 is SGHVS and CDR2 FNYEAQ. CDR3 length: 14 amino acids. Here the CDR3 DNA reads TGTGCCAGCAGCTTGATGGCAGACACAGATACGCAGTATTTT. It yields the protein CASSLMADTDTQYF. The variable domain in full, with the rest retrieved from reference TRBV7-6 and TRBJ2-3, is GAGVSQSPRYKVTKRGQDVALRCDPISGHVSLYWYRQALGQGPEFLTYFNYEAQQDKSGLPNDRFSAERPEGSISTLTIQRTEQRDSAMYRCASSLMADTDTQYFGPGTRLTVL.

The chain joins TRBV2 to TRBJ2-2; 7 bases match TRBD1. The CDR3 consists of 15 residues. V lost 7 bases to trimming and J lost 2 bases; unmatched junction nucleotides: 7. The germline CDR1 and CDR2 sequences are SNHLY and FYNNEI. Here the CDR3 DNA reads TGTGCCAGCATCCTTGGACAGGCCAACACCGGGGAGCTGTTTTTT. It encodes CASILGQANTGELFF.

V is TRBV6-1 and J is TRBJ2-2; TRBD1 is a possible D gene (7 bases). Looked up from germline, CDR1 is MNHNS and CDR2 is SASEGT. The CDR3 is 14 residues long. V gave up 4 bases and J gave up 6 bases, with 12 bases separating them. The CDR3, as DNA: TGTGCCAGCAGTGGGCAGGGGGAGGCCGGGGAGCTGTTTTTT. This gives the protein CASSGQGEAGELFF.

This clone was counted a single time. V and J are TRBV7-3 and TRBJ2-1, with 9 bases matching TRBD1. With V trimmed by 5 bases and J by 9 bases, 14 bases remained unmatched. The length of the CDR3 is 16 residues. The germline gives CDR1 SGHTA, CDR2 FQGTGA. The CDR3 protein is CASSPTPPTTGGEQFF. The CDR3 DNA is TGTGCCAGCAGCCCCACCCCCCCAACGACAGGGGGTGAGCAGTTCTTC. Full variable domain (missing parts from reference TRBV7-3 and TRBJ2-1): GAGVSQTPSNKVTEKGKYVELRCDPISGHTALYWYRQSLGQGPEFLIYFQGTGAADDSGLPNDRFFAVRPEGSVSTLKIQRTERGDSAVYLCASSPTPPTTGGEQFFGPGTRLTVL.

The chain combines TRBV2 with TRBJ2-1; 11 bases agree with TRBD1. Germline V gives CDR1 SNHLY, CDR2 FYNNEI. The CDR3 is made up of 15 amino acids. V gave up 5 bases and J gave up 5 bases; unmatched junction bases: 5. CDR3 protein: CASSLDRGRNNEQFF. DNA of the CDR3: TGTGCCAGCAGTTTGGACAGGGGGCGCAACAATGAGCAGTTCTTC.

The J gene is TRBJ1-2, the V gene TRBV7-2, with D perhaps TRBD1 (6 bases). Germline lookup yields CDR1 SGHTA and CDR2 FQGNSA. V dropped 7 bases and J dropped 4 bases, with 16 bases sitting between them. The CDR3 contains 14 residues. CDR3 loop: CASKFDRTSYGYTF. The CDR3 region has the DNA TGTGCCAGCAAATTTGACAGGACCAGCTATGGCTACACCTTC.

V is TRBV7-8 and J is TRBJ1-5; D uncertain. Looked up from germline, CDR1 is SGHVS and CDR2 is FQNEAQ. The CDR3 has 16 amino acids. Trimming pared 1 base from V and 4 bases from J, leaving 14 bases between. Here the CDR3 reads CASSLDYSILNQPQHF. The CDR3 region has the DNA TGTGCCAGCAGCTTAGATTACAGCATCTTAAATCAGCCCCAGCATTTT.

The DNA of the CDR3 is TGTGCCAGCAGTGCCCCCCCCGGGGGGGAGGCCACTGAAGCTTTCTTT. The encoded protein is CASSAPPGGEATEAFF. The V and J genes are TRBV28 and TRBJ1-1; maybe TRBD1 (5 bases). This CDR3 is built from 16 residues. Germline-derived CDR1 and CDR2 are MDHEN and SYDVKM. V was pared by 5 bases and J by 4 bases, with 20 bases between.

This clone was recorded at least ten times. The chain uses TRBV2 and TRBJ1-5; D might be TRBD1 (5 bases). CDR1 is SNHLY, CDR2 FYNNEI, per germline. There are 14 residues in the CDR3. V lost 6 bases, J lost 4 bases, and 13 bases lay in between. The CDR3 sequence is CASSPGGTNQPQHF. The CDR3 DNA reads TGTGCCAGCAGCCCCGGCGGGACGAATCAGCCCCAGCATTTT.

This chain uses TRBV7-8 with TRBJ2-5; TRBD2 matches at 11 bases. CDR1 is SGHVS and CDR2 is FQNEAQ in the germline V gene. Trimming at V came to 4 bases and at J to 5 bases, leaving 15 bases not matched to a gene. This CDR3 spans 18 amino acids. CDR3 region: CASSYRDGGLAGGETQYF. The CDR3 DNA is TGTGCCAGCAGCTATAGGGACGGAGGCTTAGCGGGAGGGGAGACCCAGTACTTC.

V gene TRBV20-1 combines with J gene TRBJ2-1; either TRBD1 or TRBD2 may fit D (5 bases each). In germline, CDR1 is DFQATT, CDR2 SNEGSKA (reference sequence). Trimming shortened V by 5 bases and J by 12 bases, and 11 bases separated the two germline ends. The CDR3 runs 10 residues. Written as DNA, the CDR3 is TGCAGTGCTGGCCGGGACCTGCAGTTCTTC. Its translation: CSAGRDLQFF.